The sequence of this TCR beta chain was determined in a study of Ad26.COV2.S vaccination and SARS-CoV-2 variants. At the level of the study: Once or twice, 56 days apart, Ad26.COV2.S was delivered intramuscularly.

Documented treatment: some 20 received Ad26.COV2.S at low or high dose, single or two shots; about 5 received placebo; per-sample allocation not given. Collection of samples fell on day 63 after the first vaccine or placebo injection. The V end lost 2 bases, the J end lost 8 bases, and 10 bases lay between the germline ends. This CDR3 region has 13 residues. Per the germline V gene, CDR1 is MDHEN and CDR2 is SYDVKM. A note on this clone: Its antigen remains unknown.

Clones were sequenced by immunoSEQ multiplex PCR, and TCRdb holds only the in-frame ones, with some missing. This table holds a few hundred thousand clones, over 75% found once. Study conclusions and caveats: Measurements of TCR breadth and depth may have given underestimates of the total T cell responses.

The V gene is TRBV28, the J gene TRBJ2-1, with D tentatively TRBD2 (5 bases). The receptor was isolated from a person between 18 and 65 years old who received the Ad26.COV2.S COVID-19 vaccine or a placebo. This specimen consisted of peripheral blood, obtained in a trial of Ad26.COV2.S vaccine versus placebo. Here the CDR3 DNA reads TGTGCCAGCAGTTTAGGTCCGGAGGATGAGCAGTTCTTC. Encoded protein: CASSLGPEDEQFF.